This TCR beta chain was captured by sequencing in a study of cytomegalovirus exposure and HLA in healthy donors. V was cut by 2 bases and J by 2 bases, with 10 bases left in between. The CDR3 runs to 14 residues. The germline gives CDR1 MNHEY, CDR2 SMNVEV (reference sequence). PCR employed 60 Vbeta and 13 Jbeta primers. Some clones are missing from TCRdb's copy, which holds only in-frame ones; the method was immunoSEQ multiplex PCR. The data show 55,000 or so clones, 65% to 85% seen once. Sequenced: PBMCs. This receptor was taken from a man between 25 and 39 years old in good health and CMV-seronegative. The chain combines TRBV27 with TRBJ2-7; tentatively, D is TRBD1 (6 bases). The CDR3, as DNA: TGTGCCAGCAGTTTACGCAGGGGCCCCTACGAGCAGTACTTC. Encoded protein: CASSLRRGPYEQYF.